This TCR beta chain was recovered during a study of T-cell reconstitution after alpha-beta-depleted transplantation in children. For TCRbeta, the library was prepared with unique molecular identifiers. TCRdb re-called the PCR reads through MiXCR, storing one row per CDR3 protein. Counted here are about 190,000 distinct CDR3 sequences, 11% occurring once; the ten biggest clones make up about 13%. This clonotype was seen ten or more times. No antigen is known for it. General study points: The origin of high day-60 TCRbeta diversity in some patients lay in surviving recipient T cells and thymic progenitors. There were reportedly several hundred expanded graft clones from which alpha-beta T cells came about two months after transplant. Counts and diversity of T cells one year after transplant came mostly from newly produced T cells.

Trimming shortened V by 2 bases and J by 2 bases, and 10 bases separated the two germline ends. The CDR3 has 14 residues. Looked up from germline, CDR1 is SGHVS and CDR2 is FQNEAQ. This chain joins TRBV7-8 and TRBJ2-7; TRBD2 is a possible D gene (6 bases). The receptor comes from a boy aged 2 to 9 with acute myeloid leukemia, due to receive a stem cell transplant. The source was PBMCs, collected before TCRalphabeta/CD19-depleted stem cell transplant. CDR3 bases: TGTGCCAGCAGCTTACGGCGGGACGCCTACGAGCAGTACGTC. The encoded protein is CASSLRRDAYEQYV.